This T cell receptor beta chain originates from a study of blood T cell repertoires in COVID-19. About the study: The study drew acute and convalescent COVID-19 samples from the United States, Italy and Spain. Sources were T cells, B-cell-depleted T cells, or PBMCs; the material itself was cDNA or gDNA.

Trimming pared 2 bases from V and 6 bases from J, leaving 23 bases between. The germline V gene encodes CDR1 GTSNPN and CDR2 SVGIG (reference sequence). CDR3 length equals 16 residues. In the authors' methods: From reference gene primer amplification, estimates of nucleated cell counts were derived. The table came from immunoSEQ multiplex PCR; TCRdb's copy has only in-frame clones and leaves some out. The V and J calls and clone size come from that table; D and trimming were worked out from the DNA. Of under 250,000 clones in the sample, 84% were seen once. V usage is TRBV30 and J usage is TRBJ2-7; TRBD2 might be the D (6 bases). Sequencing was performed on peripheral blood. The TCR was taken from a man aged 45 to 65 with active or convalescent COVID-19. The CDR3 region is CAWSTHLRGDGSEQYF. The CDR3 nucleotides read TGTGCCTGGAGTACCCACCTGCGCGGGGATGGCTCCGAGCAGTACTTC.